This is a list of T cell receptor beta chains from one sample in a study of identical twins. TCRdb recomputed calls from the 5' RACE reads with MiXCR, one row per CDR3 protein. The sample lists approximately 630,000 distinct CDR3 sequences, about 7.6% occurring once. These data are also associated with another study on yellow fever vaccine responses in identical twins.

The source material was PBMCs. Receptors originate from a woman aged 18-29 years in good health. CDR3s include the opening cysteine and the closing phenylalanine or tryptophan. Fields, in order: V gene, D gene, J gene, clone size, CDR3 length, CDR3 protein, CDR3 DNA. A D gene is named only where the DNA matches it firmly. Clone size is given for some rows only: seen once, a few or many times, or a class if the clone is expanded.

V: TRBV5-1; D: TRBD1; J: TRBJ2-6; size: many; length: 18; CDR3: CASSHTGGGSSGANVLTF; DNA: TGCGCCAGCAGCCATACAGGGGGAGGATCCTCTGGGGCCAACGTCCTGACTTTC
V: TRBV14; D: .; J: TRBJ1-5; size: few; length: 15; CDR3: CASSKGGDQNQPQHF; DNA: TGTGCCAGCAGCAAGGGGGGTGACCAAAATCAGCCCCAGCATTTT
V: TRBV27; D: .; J: TRBJ2-3; size: few; length: 15; CDR3: CASSPRLGYTDTQYF; DNA: TGTGCCAGCAGTCCCAGACTAGGCTACACAGATACGCAGTATTTT
V: TRBV20-1; D: .; J: TRBJ1-1; size: .; length: 12; CDR3: CSADNNNAEAFF; DNA: TGCAGTGCTGATAATAACAATGCTGAAGCTTTCTTT
V: TRBV5-5; D: TRBD1; J: TRBJ2-2; size: .; length: 13; CDR3: CASIKQGAGELFF; DNA: TGTGCCAGCATTAAACAGGGGGCCGGGGAGCTGTTTTTT
V: TRBV14; D: TRBD2; J: TRBJ2-1; size: few; length: 15; CDR3: CASSQAGGIYNEQFF; DNA: TGTGCCAGCAGCCAAGCCGGGGGGATTTACAATGAGCAGTTCTTC
V: TRBV7-9; D: TRBD2; J: TRBJ2-7; size: many; length: 16; CDR3: CASSGKGTSGTYEQYF; DNA: TGTGCCAGCAGCGGAAAAGGGACTAGCGGAACCTACGAGCAGTACTTC
V: TRBV12-3/TRBV12-4; D: .; J: TRBJ1-6; size: many; length: 15; CDR3: CASTLGGPDNSPLHF; DNA: TGTGCCAGCACCTTGGGGGGGCCCGATAATTCACCCCTCCACTTT
V: TRBV6-5; D: TRBD2; J: TRBJ2-1; size: few; length: 15; CDR3: CASSLGLAGSREQFF; DNA: TGTGCCAGCAGCTTAGGACTAGCGGGATCGCGGGAGCAGTTCTTC
V: TRBV19; D: .; J: TRBJ1-1; size: .; length: 14; CDR3: CASSIQGVDTEAFF; DNA: TGTGCCAGTAGTATACAGGGTGTGGACACTGAAGCTTTCTTT
V: TRBV5-1; D: TRBD1; J: TRBJ1-4; size: few; length: 16; CDR3: CASSAGQIATNEKLFF; DNA: TGCGCCAGCAGCGCGGGACAGATTGCAACTAATGAAAAACTGTTTTTT
V: TRBV12-3/TRBV12-4; D: .; J: TRBJ1-5; size: many; length: 15; CDR3: CASSLEGRTPQPQHF; DNA: TGTGCCAGCAGTTTAGAGGGGAGGACTCCTCAGCCCCAGCATTTT
V: TRBV5-1; D: TRBD2; J: TRBJ2-1; size: few; length: 14; CDR3: CASSTGTTYNEQFF; DNA: TGCGCCAGCAGCACCGGGACTACATACAATGAGCAGTTCTTC
V: TRBV28; D: .; J: TRBJ2-1; size: few; length: 14; CDR3: CASSFMSSYNEQFF; DNA: TGTGCCAGCAGTTTCATGAGCTCCTACAATGAGCAGTTCTTC
V: TRBV6-1; D: .; J: TRBJ2-2; size: few; length: 14; CDR3: CASKILKNTGELFF; DNA: TGTGCCAGCAAAATACTCAAGAACACCGGGGAGCTGTTTTTT
V: TRBV10-3; D: .; J: TRBJ2-5; size: few; length: 15; CDR3: CAIKDSGGAGETQYF; DNA: TGTGCCATCAAGGATAGCGGTGGAGCAGGAGAGACCCAGTACTTC
V: TRBV7-9; D: TRBD2; J: TRBJ2-1; size: few; length: 15; CDR3: CASSLSGLAHNEQFF; DNA: TGTGCCAGCAGCCTTTCGGGACTAGCGCACAATGAGCAGTTCTTC